This T cell receptor (beta chain) stems from a study of T cell responses to AZD1222 COVID-19 vaccine (dated by TCRdb to the early 2020s). Study-level background: AZD1222 recipients with second doses at about 4 weeks or about 12 weeks were pooled, because spike-specific TCR depth and breadth did not differ between schedules. A total of under 250 trial participants underwent TCR sequencing, of whom about 200 had received two doses of AZD1222 and 26 had received two doses of the MenACWY control vaccine. Trial participants were enrolled by age into subgroups of 18-55, 56-69 and 70-plus years, and roughly 150, 30 and 60 TCR-sequenced participants, respectively, were included in these subgroups.

Study-wide conclusions, independent of this receptor: Spike-specific TCR breadth and depth rose significantly after two AZD1222 doses compared with day 0 and with MenACWY recipients. Only 5 to 7 AZD1222 recipients were SARS-CoV-2 seropositive at baseline, limiting conclusions about previously exposed vaccinees. Reportedly, close to half of the unique spike-specific TCRs recognized epitopes lying outside the regions that are mutated in the B.1.351 and B.1.1.7 variants. Participants were mostly white British and included more females than males, and it was suggested by the authors that clonal diversity may have been underestimated. In the small 56-69-year group, the increase in depth fell short of significance, most likely because of low power. No day 14 peak-response samples were available, so repertoires were characterized only after the peak T cell response. The whole spike protein was spanned by vaccine-associated CD4 TCRs, and dominant responses were seen in regions 160-218 and 743-854.

This specimen's time point label, interpreted: baseline before first vaccination. Samples from vaccinated people were obtained from the UK trials COV001 and COV002, which included a single-blind randomized controlled phase 2/3 trial of AZD1222 (ChAdOx1 nCoV-19) in healthy adults. For TCRbeta chain sequencing, PBMC samples from trial participants were taken at day 0 and at day 28 after the second dose. This clone has more than one count but fewer than ten. The specificity of this receptor is unknown. No quality values exist for individual bases; no much larger clone is one base distant. A distance of 12 bases separates the germline ends of V and J, which lose 2 bases and 3 bases respectively. The germline V gene sets CDR1 to SGHRS and CDR2 to YFSETQ. The CDR3 covers 14 residues, taking in both the cysteine and the phenylalanine. The retained sequence is limited to the CDR3, 42 bases, with the frame set at the first base.

The CDR3 regions of human TCRbeta chains were analyzed by immunosequencing. The study's own analysis went as follows. TCRs in the repertoires were compared against a reference library of SARS-CoV-2-specific TCRs that had been generated with the MIRA antigen-specificity platform. Breadth was defined as the fraction of unique TCRs that were SARS-CoV-2-associated, and depth was defined as the fraction of total T cells that were SARS-CoV-2-associated. Using the MIRA data, every spike-specific TCR was mapped to the spike region that the TCR reacted to and assigned to either a CD4 or a CD8 class. Log10-transformed breadth and depth values were compared by one-way ANOVA with Sidak's multiple comparisons tests. Here the immuneACCESS table is served through TCRdb, limited to in-frame sequences with V and J called. Missing clones are a known gap in these copies; in checked studies unresolved V genes cover under half, and the rest lacks a known reason. D and trimming were read from the DNA, whereas the V and J calls and clone size are those reported in that table. This sample gives about 110,000 clones in total; roughly 90% of them show up just once. The top ten clones comprise about 10% of the sample.

The rearranged chain carries TRBV5-1 and TRBJ2-7; the D gene remains uncertain. The sample in question was peripheral blood, obtained on day 0 of AZD1222 vaccination. The clonotype was recovered from an adult in good health. The CDR3 is CASSLDGAFYEQYF. The DNA sequence is TGCGCCAGCAGCTTAGACGGAGCTTTCTACGAGCAGTACTTC.